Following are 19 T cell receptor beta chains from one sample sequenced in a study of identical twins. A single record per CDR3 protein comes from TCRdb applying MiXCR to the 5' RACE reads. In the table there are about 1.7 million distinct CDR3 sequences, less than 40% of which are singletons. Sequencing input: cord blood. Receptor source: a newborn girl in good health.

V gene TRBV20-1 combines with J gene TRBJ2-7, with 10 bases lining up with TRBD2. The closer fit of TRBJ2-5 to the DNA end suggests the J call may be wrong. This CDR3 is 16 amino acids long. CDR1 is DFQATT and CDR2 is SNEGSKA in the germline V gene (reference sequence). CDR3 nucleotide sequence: TGCAGTGCTAGACCCCCCCAGCGGGAGGGCCGAGAGACCCAGTACTTC. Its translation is CSARPPQREGRETQYF.

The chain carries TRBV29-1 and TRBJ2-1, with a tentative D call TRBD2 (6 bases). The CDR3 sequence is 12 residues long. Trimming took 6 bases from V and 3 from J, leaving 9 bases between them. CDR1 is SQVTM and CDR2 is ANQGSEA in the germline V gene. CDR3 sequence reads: CSVRLVYNEQFF. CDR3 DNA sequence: TGCAGCGTACGACTAGTCTACAATGAGCAGTTCTTC.

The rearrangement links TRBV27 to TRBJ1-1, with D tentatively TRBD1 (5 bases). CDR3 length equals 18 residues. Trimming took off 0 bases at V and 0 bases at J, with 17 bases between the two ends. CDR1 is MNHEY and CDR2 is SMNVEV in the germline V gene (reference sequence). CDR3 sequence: CASSLSRAGMGMNTEAFF. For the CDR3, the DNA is TGTGCCAGCAGTTTATCGAGGGCAGGGATGGGCATGAACACTGAAGCTTTCTTT.

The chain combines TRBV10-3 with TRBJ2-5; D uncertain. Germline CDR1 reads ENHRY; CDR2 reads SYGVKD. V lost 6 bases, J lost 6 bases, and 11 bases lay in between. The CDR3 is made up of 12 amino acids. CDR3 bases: TGTGCCATCAGGCCCCTGCCCAAGACCCAGTACTTC. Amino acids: CAIRPLPKTQYF.

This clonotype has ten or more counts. For the CDR3, the DNA is TGTGCCAGCAGTTTCCGGGAGGGTGAGCAGTTCTTC. The encoded protein is CASSFREGEQFF. The chain has TRBV28 and TRBJ2-1; TRBD2 agrees at 8 bases. The CDR3 consists of 12 residues. Germline CDR1 is MDHEN and CDR2 is SYDVKM. Trimming cost V 3 bases and J 9 bases; bases outside gene matches: 1.

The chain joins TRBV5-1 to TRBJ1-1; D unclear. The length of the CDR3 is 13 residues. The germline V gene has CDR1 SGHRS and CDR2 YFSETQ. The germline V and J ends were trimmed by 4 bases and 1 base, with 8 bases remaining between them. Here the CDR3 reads CASSAYKNTEAFF. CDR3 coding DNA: TGCGCCAGCAGCGCGTACAAGAACACTGAAGCTTTCTTT.

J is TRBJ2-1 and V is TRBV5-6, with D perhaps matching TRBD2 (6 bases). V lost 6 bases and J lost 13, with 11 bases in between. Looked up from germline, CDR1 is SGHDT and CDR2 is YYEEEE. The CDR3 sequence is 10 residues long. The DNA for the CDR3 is TGTGCCAGCAACCGGGAGACCCAGTTCTTC. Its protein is CASNRETQFF.

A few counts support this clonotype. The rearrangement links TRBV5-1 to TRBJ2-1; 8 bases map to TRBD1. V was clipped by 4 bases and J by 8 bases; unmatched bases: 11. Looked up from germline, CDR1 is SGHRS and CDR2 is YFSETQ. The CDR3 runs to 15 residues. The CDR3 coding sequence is TGCGCCAGCAGCCCCAGGGGGCTAGGGACCGATGAGCAGTTCTTC. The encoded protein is CASSPRGLGTDEQFF.

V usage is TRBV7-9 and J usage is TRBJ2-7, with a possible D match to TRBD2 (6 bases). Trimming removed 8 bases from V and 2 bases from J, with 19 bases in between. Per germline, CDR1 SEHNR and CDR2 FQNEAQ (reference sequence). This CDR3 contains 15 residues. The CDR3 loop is CASRLGSGRPYEQYF. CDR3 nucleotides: TGTGCCAGCCGACTCGGAAGCGGGCGACCCTACGAGCAGTACTTC.

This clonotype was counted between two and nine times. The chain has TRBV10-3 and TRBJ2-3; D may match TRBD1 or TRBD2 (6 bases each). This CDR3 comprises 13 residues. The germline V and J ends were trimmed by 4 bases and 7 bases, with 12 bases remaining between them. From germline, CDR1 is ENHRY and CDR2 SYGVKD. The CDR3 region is CAISALGGHTQYF. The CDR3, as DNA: TGTGCCATCAGTGCCCTAGGGGGGCATACGCAGTATTTT.

CDR3 loop: CSARDPLAALPYEQYF. CDR3 DNA: TGCAGTGCTAGAGATCCCCTAGCGGCCCTACCTTACGAGCAGTACTTC. This sequence joins TRBV20-1 and TRBJ2-7; 7 nucleotides align to TRBD2. The CDR3 sequence is 16 residues long. Germline CDR1 DFQATT, CDR2 SNEGSKA (reference sequence). V lost 0 bases to trimming and J lost 4 bases; unmatched junction nucleotides: 12.

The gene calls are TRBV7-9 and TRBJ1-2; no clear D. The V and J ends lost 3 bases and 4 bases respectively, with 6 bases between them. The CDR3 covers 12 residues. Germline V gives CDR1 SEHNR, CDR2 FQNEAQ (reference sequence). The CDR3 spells CASSFVSYGYTF. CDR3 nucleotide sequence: TGTGCCAGCAGCTTTGTTTCCTATGGCTACACCTTC.

The CDR3 bases are TGCGCCAGCAACTCAGGTTCGGGGTGGACCGGGGAGCTGTTTTTT. As protein: CASNSGSGWTGELFF. V and J are TRBV5-1 and TRBJ2-2, with D possibly being TRBD2 (5 bases). The CDR3 sequence is 15 residues long. Trimming removed 6 bases from V and 5 bases from J, with 17 bases in between. Germline V CDR1 and CDR2: SGHRS, YFSETQ.

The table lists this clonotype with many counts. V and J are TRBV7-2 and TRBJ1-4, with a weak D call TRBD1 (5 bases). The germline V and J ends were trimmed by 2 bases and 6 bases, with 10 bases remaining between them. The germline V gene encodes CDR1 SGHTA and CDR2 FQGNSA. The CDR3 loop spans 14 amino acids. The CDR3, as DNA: TGTGCCAGCAGCTTACGGCAGGGCGATGAAAAACTGTTTTTT. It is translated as CASSLRQGDEKLFF.

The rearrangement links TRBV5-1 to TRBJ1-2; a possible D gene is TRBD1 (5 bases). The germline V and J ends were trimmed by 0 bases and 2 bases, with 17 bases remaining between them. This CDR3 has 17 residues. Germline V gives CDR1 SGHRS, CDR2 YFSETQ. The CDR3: CASSLVFGSGPNYGYTF. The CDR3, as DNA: TGCGCCAGCAGCTTGGTTTTCGGTTCAGGGCCGAACTATGGCTACACCTTC.

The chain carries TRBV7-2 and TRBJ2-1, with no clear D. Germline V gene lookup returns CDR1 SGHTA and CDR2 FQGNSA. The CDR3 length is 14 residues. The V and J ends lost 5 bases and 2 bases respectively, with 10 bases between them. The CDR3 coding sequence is TGTGCCAGCAGCCGCGGACGGCCCTACAATGAGCAGTTCTTC. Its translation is CASSRGRPYNEQFF.

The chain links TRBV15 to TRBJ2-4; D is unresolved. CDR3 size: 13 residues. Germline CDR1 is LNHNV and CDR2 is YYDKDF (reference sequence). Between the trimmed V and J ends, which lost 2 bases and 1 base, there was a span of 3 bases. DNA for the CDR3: TGTGCCACCAGCAGACAGGCCAAAAACATTCAGTACTTC. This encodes CATSRQAKNIQYF.

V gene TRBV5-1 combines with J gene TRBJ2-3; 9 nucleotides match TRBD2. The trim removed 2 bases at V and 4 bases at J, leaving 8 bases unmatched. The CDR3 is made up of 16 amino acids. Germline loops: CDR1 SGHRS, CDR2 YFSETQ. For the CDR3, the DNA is TGCGCCAGCAGCTTTGGTAGCGGGAGCGGGGCAGATACGCAGTATTTT. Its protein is CASSFGSGSGADTQYF.

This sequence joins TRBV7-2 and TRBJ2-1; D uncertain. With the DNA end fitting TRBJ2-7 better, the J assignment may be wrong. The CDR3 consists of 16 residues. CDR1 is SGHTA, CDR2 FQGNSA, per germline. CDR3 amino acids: CASSSVEASSYNEQYF. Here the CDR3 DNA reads TGTGCCAGCAGCTCGGTAGAAGCGAGCTCCTACAATGAGCAGTACTTC.